A single sample is the source of the 5 T cell receptor beta chains below, sequenced in a study of blood T cell repertoires in COVID-19. Using immunoSEQ multiplex PCR, the repertoire was profiled, and TCRdb retains in-frame clones only, with some absent. Of fewer than 250,000 clones listed, roughly 86% are singletons. Sequencing was performed on PBMCs or T cells enriched from blood (not recorded which). Source of these receptors: a young woman with acute COVID-19.

This chain connects TRBV5-6 to TRBJ2-5; a possible D gene is TRBD2 (7 bases). CDR3 size: 14 residues. Germline CDR1 is SGHDT and CDR2 is YYEEEE. The V gene lost 2 bases and the J gene lost 7 bases, with 15 bases spanning the gap. The CDR3: CASSFGEGGSTQYF. The CDR3 nucleotides read TGTGCCAGCAGCTTCGGAGAGGGGGGGTCGACCCAGTACTTC. The variable domain in full, completed from reference TRBV5-6 and TRBJ2-5, reads DAGVTQSPTHLIKTRGQQVTLRCSPKSGHDTVSWYQQALGQGPQFIFQYYEEEERQRGNFPDRFSGHQFPNYSSELNVNALLLGDSALYLCASSFGEGGSTQYFGPGTRLLVL.

This chain uses TRBV6-5 with TRBJ1-2; D remains ambiguous. This CDR3 is 15 amino acids long. Per germline, CDR1 MNHEY and CDR2 SVGAGI. Deletions cut 0 bases from V and 4 bases from J, with 12 bases between. CDR3 residues: CASSYSHRSSYGYTF. CDR3 bases: TGTGCCAGCAGTTACTCGCACCGGAGCTCCTATGGCTACACCTTC.

This chain links TRBV19 with TRBJ1-3; possibly TRBD1 for D (6 bases). V was pared by 3 bases and J by 2 bases, with 17 bases between. Per the germline V gene, CDR1 is LNHDA and CDR2 is SQIVND (reference sequence). The CDR3 sequence is 17 residues long. The CDR3 DNA reads TGTGCCAGTAGTATGGATCGGACAGTAGGCGCTGGAAACACCATATATTTT. Translated: CASSMDRTVGAGNTIYF.

V is TRBV15 and J is TRBJ1-3; D gene ambiguous. CDR1 and CDR2 (germline): LNHNV, YYDKDF (reference sequence). V lost 0 bases and J lost 0, with 6 bases in between. The CDR3 length is 15 residues. In DNA, the CDR3 is TGTGCCACCAGCAGAGAGGTGAGCTCTGGAAACACCATATATTTT. Translated: CATSREVSSGNTIYF.

This chain connects TRBV4-2 to TRBJ2-3; 16 bases are shared with TRBD2. The junction had 9 bases not matched to a gene; V was cut back by 2 bases and J by 4 bases. This CDR3 comprises 19 residues. From germline, CDR1 is LGHNA and CDR2 YNFKEQ. The CDR3, as DNA: TGTGCCAGCAGCCAACCTGGGACTAGCGGGGGGGCTGGGGCAGATACGCAGTATTTT. Protein: CASSQPGTSGGAGADTQYF.